The clone carrying this TCR beta chain occurred once. Its antigen is not identified. This record comes from a study of T cells after yellow fever vaccination. Study context: Preparation used SMART-Seq v4 Ultra Low Input for the low-cell-number fractions.

TCRdb independently ran MiXCR on the 5' RACE reads; one entry per CDR3 protein. The sample carries some 110,000 distinct CDR3 sequences, roughly 6.8% recorded once. Broader study findings: Researchers cautioned that FACS-sorted repertoires could harbor abundant clonotypes contaminating from the bulk population.

Per germline, CDR1 SGHDN and CDR2 FVKESK. Trimming left V 5 bases short and J 4 bases short, with 14 bases between. CDR3 length: 15 residues. The receptor's source is a man younger than 35 who received the YFV17D yellow fever vaccine. The chain employs TRBV14 and TRBJ2-2; a possible D gene is TRBD1 (6 bases). The sample consisted of CD4+ T cells sorted from PBMCs, taken roughly 45 days after the first yellow fever vaccination. The CDR3 DNA is TGTGCCAGCAGCGGACAGTTAATGGGCACCGGGGAGCTGTTTTTT. Translation gives CASSGQLMGTGELFF. Combining the CDR3 with reference TRBV14 and TRBJ2-2 gives the whole variable domain EAGVTQFPSHSVIEKGQTVTLRCDPISGHDNLYWYRRVMGKEIKFLLHFVKESKQDESGMPNNRFLAERTGGTYSTLKVQPAELEDSGVYFCASSGQLMGTGELFFGEGSRLTVL.